This paragraph reports one T cell receptor (beta chain). Generated by immunoSEQ multiplex PCR, the TCRdb table keeps only in-frame clones and is missing some. The repertoire has fewer than 350,000 clones, about 91% of them found once; the top ten carry less than 3.5%. This entry belongs to a study of blood T cell repertoires in COVID-19. Turning to the study itself: The United States, Italy and Spain were the sources of the acute and convalescent COVID-19 samples. PBMCs, B-cell-depleted T cells, or T cells provided the cDNA or gDNA that made up the material.

Germline V lookup: CDR1 MDHEN, CDR2 SYDVKM. The CDR3 consists of 15 residues. Trimming cost V 6 bases and J 4 bases; bases outside gene matches: 12. The rearrangement joins TRBV28 to TRBJ2-7; 7 positions match TRBD2. What was sequenced was PBMCs or T cells enriched from blood (not recorded which). This sequence originates from a man aged 35-49 years who had been exposed to COVID-19. In DNA form, the CDR3 reads TGTGCCAGCAGCTCCCTAGGCGGGAGAGCTTACGAGCAGTACTTC. Encoded protein: CASSSLGGRAYEQYF.